This TCR beta chain was sequenced for a study of OX40 agonist ivuxolimab in advanced cancers. Study-level background: Patients received ivuxolimab, an agonistic anti-OX40 (CD134) antibody. Dose-escalation cases comprised hepatocellular carcinoma, melanoma, renal cell or head and neck cancer. Patients received ivuxolimab, an intravenous treatment, every 2 weeks at 0.01 to 10 mg/kg. Study-wide points: Doses of 0.1 to 3.0 mg/kg were accompanied by clonal expansion of CD4+ and CD8+ blood T cells by week 6.

Measured with immunoSEQ multiplex PCR; TCRdb has only the in-frame clones, and not every one. The data contain fewer than 85,000 clones, around 83% of them seen just once; the ten biggest clones take up under 0.8%. V was shortened by 4 bases and J by 4 bases, with 14 bases between the two germline ends. From germline, CDR1 is SNHLY and CDR2 FYNNEI. The CDR3 consists of 15 residues. Concerning this clone itself: The antigen is undetermined.

The sample in question was CD4+ or CD8+ T cells sorted from blood, obtained in a trial of the OX40 agonist ivuxolimab. This TCR was sampled from an adult with an advanced solid tumor such as melanoma, head and neck, liver or kidney cancer. The chain combines TRBV2 with TRBJ2-1; the D is unclear. This CDR3 reads CASSAGSSSYNEQFF. For the CDR3, the DNA is TGTGCCAGCAGTGCGGGTAGCTCGTCTTACAATGAGCAGTTCTTC. Based on the CDR3 plus reference TRBV2 and TRBJ2-1, the full variable domain is EPEVTQTPSHQVTQMGQEVILRCVPISNHLYFYWYRQILGQKVEFLVSFYNNEISEKSEIFDDQFSVERPDGSNFTLKIRSTKLEDSAMYFCASSAGSSSYNEQFFGPGTRLTVL.